These T cell receptor beta chains were read from a single sample in a study of CD8+ T cells in alopecia areata. Generated by immunoSEQ multiplex PCR, the TCRdb table keeps only in-frame clones and is missing some. Among around 170,000 clones, roughly 46% were seen once, and the ten largest hold 10%. The sample consisted of CD8+ T cells sorted from blood, taken at week 52, from a patient treated with tofacitinib. These receptors were collected from a human donor with alopecia areata. Both conserved end residues are part of each CDR3. A D gene is named only where the DNA matches it firmly. Size values are once, few and many counts, or a class for expanded clones, and some rows have none.

j_call: TRBJ2-2; d_call: NA; clone_size: NA; v_call: TRBV7-9; cdr3_nt: TGTGCCAGCAGCCCGAACACCGGGGAGCTGTTTTTT; cdr3_aa: CASSPNTGELFF
j_call: TRBJ2-2; d_call: NA; clone_size: NA; v_call: TRBV6-5; cdr3_nt: TGTGCCAGCAGTTACCCTTCCACCGGGGAGCTGTTTTTT; cdr3_aa: CASSYPSTGELFF
j_call: TRBJ1-2; d_call: NA; clone_size: few; v_call: TRBV14; cdr3_nt: TGTGCCAGCAGCCAAGGCAAGGGATATGGCTACACCTTC; cdr3_aa: CASSQGKGYGYTF
j_call: TRBJ2-5; d_call: NA; clone_size: NA; v_call: TRBV7-2; cdr3_nt: TGTGCCAGCAGCTTAGCGGGACGATTGGAAGAGACCCAGTACTTC; cdr3_aa: CASSLAGRLEETQYF
j_call: TRBJ2-7; d_call: TRBD1; clone_size: NA; v_call: TRBV27; cdr3_nt: TGTGCCAGCAAATATACGGGACAGGGGGTCTACGAGCAGTACTTC; cdr3_aa: CASKYTGQGVYEQYF
j_call: TRBJ1-1; d_call: NA; clone_size: NA; v_call: TRBV7-2; cdr3_nt: TGTGCCAGCAGCTCCCAGACTGGGGGAGCTTTCTTT; cdr3_aa: CASSSQTGGAFF
j_call: TRBJ2-5; d_call: NA; clone_size: NA; v_call: TRBV13; cdr3_nt: TGTGCCAGCTGCTCGACCCTTCTGGGGGAGACCCAGTACTTC; cdr3_aa: CASCSTLLGETQYF
j_call: TRBJ1-1; d_call: NA; clone_size: once; v_call: TRBV5-6; cdr3_nt: TGTGCCAGCAGCTTACCGTCTCAGAACACTGAAGCTTTCTTT; cdr3_aa: CASSLPSQNTEAFF
j_call: TRBJ1-1; d_call: NA; clone_size: NA; v_call: TRBV5-6; cdr3_nt: TGTGCCAGCAGCTTACAGGGCTATGAAGCTTTCTTT; cdr3_aa: CASSLQGYEAFF
j_call: TRBJ1-4; d_call: NA; clone_size: NA; v_call: TRBV4-3; cdr3_nt: TGCGCCAGCAGCCAAGGGACAGTCGTTGCGACTAATGAAAAACTGTTTTTT; cdr3_aa: CASSQGTVVATNEKLFF
j_call: TRBJ2-3; d_call: NA; clone_size: NA; v_call: TRBV6-5; cdr3_nt: TGTGCCAGCAGTTACCGAGGAGGGGATACGCAGTATTTT; cdr3_aa: CASSYRGGDTQYF
j_call: TRBJ1-3; d_call: NA; clone_size: NA; v_call: TRBV30; cdr3_nt: TGTGCCTGGAGTGGGTACTCTGGAAACACCATATATTTT; cdr3_aa: CAWSGYSGNTIYF
j_call: TRBJ1-1; d_call: NA; clone_size: NA; v_call: TRBV4-3; cdr3_nt: TGCGCCAGCAGCCCTGGGACCGTTGTAGATTCGAACACTGAAGCTTTCTTT; cdr3_aa: CASSPGTVVDSNTEAFF
j_call: TRBJ2-5; d_call: TRBD2; clone_size: NA; v_call: TRBV9; cdr3_nt: TGTGCCAGCAGCCCTGGAGTAGCGGGGGGGGAGACCCAGTACTTC; cdr3_aa: CASSPGVAGGETQYF
j_call: TRBJ1-1; d_call: NA; clone_size: few; v_call: TRBV5-1; cdr3_nt: TGCGCCAGCAGCTTGGTTCAGGGAGGGAACACTGAAGCTTTCTTT; cdr3_aa: CASSLVQGGNTEAFF
j_call: TRBJ2-3; d_call: NA; clone_size: NA; v_call: TRBV30; cdr3_nt: TGTGCCTCTACTTGGGGGGGCCGGACAGATACGCAGTATTTT; cdr3_aa: CASTWGGRTDTQYF
j_call: TRBJ2-7; d_call: NA; clone_size: few; v_call: TRBV6-5; cdr3_nt: TGTGCCAGCAGTAGTCAGAACTACGAGCAGTACTTC; cdr3_aa: CASSSQNYEQYF
j_call: TRBJ2-7; d_call: NA; clone_size: NA; v_call: TRBV6-5; cdr3_nt: TGTGCCAGCAGTTCAGGGGTTTCCTACGAGCAGTACTTC; cdr3_aa: CASSSGVSYEQYF
j_call: TRBJ1-6; d_call: NA; clone_size: few; v_call: TRBV30; cdr3_nt: TGTGCCTGGGGCCTAAGCTCCTATAATTCACCCCTCCACTTT; cdr3_aa: CAWGLSSYNSPLHF
j_call: TRBJ1-4; d_call: TRBD1; clone_size: NA; v_call: TRBV7-9; cdr3_nt: TGTGCCAGCAGCTATGAGGACAGGCAGCCTTTTGTAAAACTGTTTTTT; cdr3_aa: CASSYEDRQPFVKLFF
j_call: TRBJ2-5; d_call: TRBD1; clone_size: NA; v_call: TRBV4-3; cdr3_nt: TGCGCCAGCAGCCAAGATGGGACAGGAGGGGAGACCCAGTACTTC; cdr3_aa: CASSQDGTGGETQYF
j_call: TRBJ2-5; d_call: NA; clone_size: NA; v_call: TRBV11-2; cdr3_nt: TGTGCCAGCAGCTTCGGTTTGAAAGAGACCCAGTACTTC; cdr3_aa: CASSFGLKETQYF
j_call: TRBJ2-2; d_call: TRBD1; clone_size: NA; v_call: TRBV10-3; cdr3_nt: TGTGCCATCACCCCCGGTGACAGGGGGTTGAACACCGGGGAGCTGTTTTTT; cdr3_aa: CAITPGDRGLNTGELFF
j_call: TRBJ2-7; d_call: NA; clone_size: NA; v_call: TRBV7-8; cdr3_nt: TGTGCCAGCAGCTCGACCGCCCAGGGTTTCCCACATTCCGTGCAGTACTTC; cdr3_aa: CASSSTAQGFPHSVQYF
j_call: TRBJ1-2; d_call: NA; clone_size: NA; v_call: TRBV4-1; cdr3_nt: TGCGCCAGCAGCCAGGTTTACCCCCAGGCTCCGCCGATCTATGGCTACACCTTC; cdr3_aa: CASSQVYPQAPPIYGYTF
j_call: TRBJ2-3; d_call: TRBD1; clone_size: NA; v_call: TRBV29-1; cdr3_nt: TGCAGCGTTGGTTTAGGGACAGGGGGGCCAGATACGCAGTATTTT; cdr3_aa: CSVGLGTGGPDTQYF
j_call: TRBJ2-2; d_call: TRBD1; clone_size: NA; v_call: TRBV7-8; cdr3_nt: TGTGCCAGCAGTTTAAGGACAGGGGGGACCGGGGAGCTGTTTTTT; cdr3_aa: CASSLRTGGTGELFF
j_call: TRBJ1-3; d_call: NA; clone_size: few; v_call: TRBV29-1; cdr3_nt: TGCAGCGTTGACCCGGGCTCCTCTGGAAACACCATATATTTT; cdr3_aa: CSVDPGSSGNTIYF
j_call: TRBJ2-5; d_call: NA; clone_size: few; v_call: TRBV7-3; cdr3_nt: TGTGCCAGCAGCCCCGGGGCCCAAGAGACCCAGTACTTC; cdr3_aa: CASSPGAQETQYF
j_call: TRBJ2-3; d_call: TRBD1; clone_size: few; v_call: TRBV27; cdr3_nt: TGTGCCAGCAGCCCTGAGACAGGGGGCACAGATACGCAGTATTTT; cdr3_aa: CASSPETGGTDTQYF
j_call: TRBJ2-7; d_call: TRBD1; clone_size: few; v_call: TRBV5-1; cdr3_nt: TGCGCCAGCAGCCAAGGACAGGGGGTTACCTACGAGCAGTACTTC; cdr3_aa: CASSQGQGVTYEQYF
j_call: TRBJ1-1; d_call: NA; clone_size: many; v_call: TRBV7-9; cdr3_nt: TGTGCCAGCAGCCCGGGACTGTTAGGCACTGAAGCTTTCTTT; cdr3_aa: CASSPGLLGTEAFF
j_call: TRBJ2-2; d_call: NA; clone_size: few; v_call: TRBV5-8; cdr3_nt: TGTGCCAGCAGCTTGCCATTTTCCGGGGAGCTGTTTTTT; cdr3_aa: CASSLPFSGELFF